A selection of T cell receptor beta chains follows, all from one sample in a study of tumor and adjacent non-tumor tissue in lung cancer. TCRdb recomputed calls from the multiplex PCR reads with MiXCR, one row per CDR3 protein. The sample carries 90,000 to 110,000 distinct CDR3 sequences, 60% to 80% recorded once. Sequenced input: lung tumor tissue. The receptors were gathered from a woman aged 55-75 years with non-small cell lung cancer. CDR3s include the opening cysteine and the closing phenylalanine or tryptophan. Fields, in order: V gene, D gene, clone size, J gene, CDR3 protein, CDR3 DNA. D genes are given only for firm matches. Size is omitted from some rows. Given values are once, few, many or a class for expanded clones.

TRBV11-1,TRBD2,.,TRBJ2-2,CASSPPLAGESTVELFF,TGTGCCAGCAGCCCACCACTAGCGGGAGAATCCACCGTGGAGCTGTTTTTT
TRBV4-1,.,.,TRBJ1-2,CASNQGISGEGYTF,TGCGCCAGCAACCAAGGAATTTCGGGGGAAGGCTACACCTTC
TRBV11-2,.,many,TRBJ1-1,CASSYLWREDTEAFF,TGTGCCAGCAGCTACTTGTGGCGTGAGGACACTGAAGCTTTCTTT
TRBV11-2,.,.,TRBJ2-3,CASSLERGGNQPQYF,TGTGCCAGCAGCTTAGAGCGCGGTGGCAATCAGCCCCAGTATTTT
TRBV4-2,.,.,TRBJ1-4,CASSTAAGTNEKLFF,TGTGCCAGCAGCACAGCGGCGGGAACTAATGAAAAACTGTTTTTC
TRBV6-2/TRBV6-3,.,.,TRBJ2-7,CARSYAGGRGYRQYF,TGTGCCAGGAGTTATGCCGGGGGTCGTGGGTACAGGCAGTACTTC
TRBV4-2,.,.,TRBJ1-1,CASSQEVVVGSEAFF,TGTGCCAGCAGCCAAGAGGTGGTAGTTGGCAGTGAAGCTTTCTTT
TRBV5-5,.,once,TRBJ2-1,CASSLAGELMRDEQFF,TGTGCCAGCAGCTTGGCAGGGGAGCTAATGAGAGATGAGCAGTTCTTC
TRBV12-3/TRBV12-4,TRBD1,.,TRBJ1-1,CASSWGTGFHTEAFF,TGTGCCAGCAGCTGGGGGACAGGGTTCCACACTGAAGCTTTCTTT
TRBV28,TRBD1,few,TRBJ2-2,CASTLPGQSTGELFF,TGTGCCAGCACTTTACCGGGACAGAGCACCGGGGAGCTGTTTTTT
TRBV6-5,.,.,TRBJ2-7,CASSYSGGDYEHYF,TGTGCCAGCAGTTACTCAGGGGGAGACTACGAGCACTACTTC
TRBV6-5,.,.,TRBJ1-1,CPSSFTHVSTETEAFF,TGTCCCAGTAGTTTTACTCACGTATCGACAGAGACCGAAGCTTTCTTT
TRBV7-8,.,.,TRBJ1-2,CANSLGGPNYGYTF,TGTGCCAACAGCTTAGGTGGCCCTAACTATGGCTACACCTTC
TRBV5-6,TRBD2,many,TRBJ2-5,CASSWRLAGGQETQYF,TGTGCCAGCAGCTGGAGACTAGCGGGAGGGCAAGAGACCCAGTACTTC
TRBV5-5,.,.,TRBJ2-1,CASSLFPADSRKNEQFF,TGTGCCAGCAGCTTATTCCCCGCGGATAGCAGGAAAAATGAGCAGTTCTTC
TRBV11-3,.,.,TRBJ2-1,CASSLGHSLNEQFF,TGTGCCAGCAGCCTGGGACACTCTCTCAATGAGCAATTCTTC